This TCR beta chain was identified in a study of OX40 agonist ivuxolimab in advanced cancers. The sample holds one count of this clone. The germline V gene has CDR1 SGHTA and CDR2 FQGNSA. The CDR3 length is 15 residues. V lost 5 bases, J lost 2 bases, and 4 bases stayed unmatched. Repertoires were generated with immunoSEQ multiplex PCR, while TCRdb's copy carries only in-frame clones and drops some. The repertoire holds 50,000 to 60,000 clones, with around nine tenths as singletons. Sequenced here: CD4+ or CD8+ T cells sorted from blood, sampled in a trial of the OX40 agonist ivuxolimab. This sequence joins TRBV7-2 and TRBJ2-3; 10 bases match TRBD1. The source of this sequence is an adult with an advanced solid tumor such as melanoma, head and neck, liver or kidney cancer. The CDR3 DNA follows: TGTGCCAGCAGCCGGGACAGGGGCGCCACAGATACGCAGTATTTT. It codes for CASSRDRGATDTQYF. Using reference TRBV7-2 and TRBJ2-3 for the parts outside the CDR3, the full variable domain is GAGVSQSPSNKVTEKGKDVELRCDPISGHTALYWYRQSLGQGLEFLIYFQGNSAPDKSGLPSDRFSAERTGGSVSTLTIQRTQQEDSAVYLCASSRDRGATDTQYFGPGTRLTVL.